This T cell receptor beta chain is from a study of human T cells and chemical hapten exposure. TCRdb reanalysed the RACE reads using MiXCR and keeps one entry per CDR3 protein. Among some 300,000 distinct CDR3 sequences listed, around 5.5% were seen once. Per the germline V gene, CDR1 is SGHRS and CDR2 is YFSETQ. V shed 4 bases, J shed 2 bases, and the junction held 4 bases outside the gene matches. The CDR3 is made up of 16 amino acids. Noted time point: pre-sensitization, week 0. The sample's treatment: therapeutic diphenylcyclopropenone sensitization with weekly scalp DPC. The gene calls are TRBV5-1 and TRBJ2-1, with 12 bases that match TRBD2. The TCR was taken from a woman between 18 and 30 years old with alopecia areata. Some clones in this sample may be carry-over from other donors' samples. The sequencing here drew on whole blood, taken in connection with sensitization to the hapten diphenylcyclopropenone (DPC). This CDR3 reads CASSPRLAGAYNEQFF. As DNA, the CDR3 is TGCGCCAGCAGCCCCAGACTAGCGGGGGCCTACAATGAGCAGTTCTTC. Full variable domain (outside the CDR3, taken from reference TRBV5-1 and TRBJ2-1): KAGVTQTPRYLIKTRGQQVTLSCSPISGHRSVSWYQQTPGQGLQFLFEYFSETQRNKGNFPGRFSGRQFSNSRSEMNVSTLELGDSALYLCASSPRLAGAYNEQFFGPGTRLTVL.